The 24 T cell receptor beta chains listed next were all sequenced from one sample in a study of cytomegalovirus exposure and HLA in healthy donors (dated by TCRdb to about 2017). Library prep was done by the immunoSEQ multiplex PCR assay. The multiplex PCR relied on a mix of 60 forward primers for TCR Vbeta segments and 13 reverse primers for TCR Jbeta segments. TCRdb carries this immuneACCESS record with in-frame sequences only. Its versions omit some clonotypes, under half of them owing to an unresolved V gene in the studies checked, with the rest unexplained. The sample includes around 150,000 clones, with 76% observed a single time. The ten largest clones represent about 1.7% of the sample. Sequenced sample: PBMCs. Receptors originate from a female donor in good health and CMV-seropositive.

This clone turned up a few times. The V and J genes are TRBV2 and TRBJ2-3; D gene ambiguous. Germline lookup yields CDR1 SNHLY and CDR2 FYNNEI. This CDR3 has 14 amino acids. Trimming removed 2 bases at V and 2 bases at J, with 8 bases between. In DNA, the CDR3 is TGTGCCAGCAGTGAATGGCAGATCACAGATACGCAGTATTTT. As protein: CASSEWQITDTQYF.

This chain uses TRBV6-1 with TRBJ2-7; 12 positions agree with TRBD2. Germline-derived CDR1 and CDR2 are MNHNS and SASEGT. After removal of 0 bases from V and 1 base from J, the junction contained 1 base not matched to a gene. There are 16 residues in the CDR3. CDR3 in amino acids: CASSEATSGGSYEQYF. For the CDR3, the DNA is TGTGCCAGCAGTGAAGCGACTAGCGGGGGATCCTACGAGCAGTACTTC.

The chain employs TRBV30 and TRBJ1-1; 7 nucleotides match TRBD1. The CDR3 covers 14 residues. Looked up from germline, CDR1 is GTSNPN and CDR2 is SVGIG (reference sequence). The V and J ends lost 0 bases and 4 bases, in that order; junction bases with no gene match: 5. CDR3 nucleotides: TGTGCCTGGAGTGTAGGGGGCTCAGGCACTGAAGCTTTCTTT. It codes for CAWSVGGSGTEAFF.

The V and J genes are TRBV6-6 and TRBJ2-7; 9 nucleotides line up with TRBD2. Per the germline V gene, CDR1 is MNHNY and CDR2 is SVGAGI (reference sequence). This CDR3 comprises 15 residues. With V trimmed by 7 bases and J by 6 bases, 13 bases remained unmatched. The CDR3 spells CASTPRGGRVSEQYF. The CDR3 DNA is TGTGCCAGCACGCCCCGAGGCGGGAGGGTCTCCGAGCAGTACTTC.

This sequence joins TRBV5-1 and TRBJ2-2, with TRBD1 identical over 7 bases. The germline V gene encodes CDR1 SGHRS and CDR2 YFSETQ. V was pared by 2 bases and J by 0 bases, with 4 bases of the junction left unmatched. The CDR3 length is 16 residues. CDR3 nucleotide sequence: TGCGCCAGCAGCTTTGGGACAGAGCCGAACACCGGGGAGCTGTTTTTT. Its protein is CASSFGTEPNTGELFF.

The chain has TRBV5-1 and TRBJ1-2; TRBD1 might be the D (6 bases). With 0 bases removed from V and 5 bases from J, the gap between germline ends came to 17 bases. CDR3 length equals 16 residues. CDR1 and CDR2 from the germline V gene are SGHRS and YFSETQ. The CDR3 nucleotides read TGCGCCAGCAGCTTGGGGGCCACAGGGTCCACTTATGGCTACACCTTC. Its protein product is CASSLGATGSTYGYTF. The full variable domain, completed using reference TRBV5-1 and TRBJ1-2, is KAGVTQTPRYLIKTRGQQVTLSCSPISGHRSVSWYQQTPGQGLQFLFEYFSETQRNKGNFPGRFSGRQFSNSRSEMNVSTLELGDSALYLCASSLGATGSTYGYTFGSGTRLTVV.

The rearrangement joins TRBV9 to TRBJ2-1, with 10 bases identical to TRBD2. The CDR3 runs to 15 residues. The ends lost 3 bases at V and 5 bases at J; junction bases unmatched: 5. The V gene's germline CDR1 is SGDLS and CDR2 YYNGEE. DNA of the CDR3: TGTGCCAGCAGCGAAGCGGGAGGGACCAACAATGAGCAGTTCTTC. It yields the protein CASSEAGGTNNEQFF.

V usage is TRBV18 and J usage is TRBJ1-1; TRBD1 might be the D (6 bases). Trimming removed 6 bases from V and 0 bases from J, with 11 bases in between. Germline V gives CDR1 KGHSH, CDR2 LQKENI. The CDR3 loop spans 14 amino acids. CDR3 nucleotide sequence: TGTGCCAGCTCTTCACAGGGTCTGAACACTGAAGCTTTCTTT. Its translation is CASSSQGLNTEAFF.

Only one count was recorded for this clone. The rearrangement uses TRBV6-5 and TRBJ2-2; weak D call: TRBD2 (5 bases). The V gene lost 0 bases and the J gene lost 5 bases, with 13 bases spanning the gap. Looked up from germline, CDR1 is MNHEY and CDR2 is SVGAGI. This CDR3 has 16 amino acids. The DNA for the CDR3 is TGTGCCAGCAGTTACTCAAGGACTTCTAAAACCGGGGAGCTGTTTTTT. It is translated as CASSYSRTSKTGELFF.

The V and J genes are TRBV30 and TRBJ1-5, with D uncertain. Germline CDR1 reads GTSNPN; CDR2 reads SVGIG (reference sequence). Trimming removed 3 bases at V and 4 bases at J, with 13 bases between. The CDR3 spans 14 residues. The CDR3 DNA reads TGTGCCTGGAGAGAATCAGGAGGTAATCAGCCCCAGCATTTT. It specifies CAWRESGGNQPQHF.

The V gene is TRBV15, the J gene TRBJ2-7; possibly TRBD2 for D (6 bases). Per germline, CDR1 LNHNV and CDR2 YYDKDF (reference sequence). This CDR3 has 11 amino acids. Trimming took off 8 bases at V and 4 bases at J, with 9 bases between the two ends. CDR3 DNA sequence: TGTGCCACCTTTGGGGGGTACGAGCAGTACTTC. This sequence encodes CATFGGYEQYF.

The chain couples TRBV6-1 to TRBJ2-6, with D uncertain. Germline CDR1 and CDR2: MNHNS and SASEGT. The CDR3 sequence is 14 residues long. Between the trimmed V and J ends, which lost 8 bases and 0 bases, there was a span of 8 bases. The CDR3 protein is CASGPFSGANVLTF. DNA of the CDR3: TGTGCCAGCGGGCCATTCTCTGGGGCCAACGTCCTGACTTTC.

J is TRBJ2-1 and V is TRBV28; D not resolved. V lost 4 bases, J lost 3 bases, and 4 bases lay in between. This CDR3 is 12 amino acids long. Per germline, CDR1 MDHEN and CDR2 SYDVKM. The CDR3: CASSSHYNEQFF. CDR3 nucleotides: TGTGCCAGCAGTTCCCACTACAATGAGCAGTTCTTC.

The rearrangement joins TRBV6-1 to TRBJ1-5; a possible D gene is TRBD1 (6 bases). V lost 0 bases, J lost 7 bases, and 13 bases lay in between. This CDR3 has 15 residues. CDR1 and CDR2 from the germline V gene are MNHNS and SASEGT. The DNA of the CDR3 is TGTGCCAGCAGTGAAGCGTGGGGGGGCAGGCAGCCCCAGCATTTT. Translated, it gives CASSEAWGGRQPQHF.

The chain joins TRBV28 to TRBJ2-7; a possible D gene is TRBD1 (6 bases). The V gene's germline CDR1 is MDHEN and CDR2 SYDVKM. The V and J ends lost 1 base and 12 bases respectively, with 10 bases between them. The CDR3 runs 11 residues. In nucleotides, the CDR3 is TGTGCCAGCAGTTTATCCACAGGGTGGTACTTC. Amino acid sequence: CASSLSTGWYF.

This sequence joins TRBV4-1 and TRBJ1-5; TRBD1 matches 7 bases. J gave up 6 bases and V 0 bases, and 5 bases lay outside the gene matches. CDR1 and CDR2 (germline): MGHRA, YSYEKL. The CDR3 totals 15 residues. CDR3 in amino acids: CASSQDGTASQPQHF. CDR3 sequence (DNA): TGCGCCAGCAGCCAAGACGGGACAGCTAGTCAGCCCCAGCATTTT.

The gene calls are TRBV5-6 and TRBJ2-3; 8 bases map to TRBD2. V gave up 3 bases and J gave up 2 bases; unmatched junction bases: 8. CDR3 length: 16 residues. CDR1 and CDR2 from the germline V gene are SGHDT and YYEEEE. The CDR3 protein is CASSWGPLAATDTQYF. Written as DNA, the CDR3 is TGTGCCAGCAGCTGGGGGCCACTAGCGGCCACAGATACGCAGTATTTT.

The chain employs TRBV12-5 and TRBJ2-1; the match to TRBD1 covers 7 bases. V lost 1 base to trimming and J lost 9 bases; unmatched junction nucleotides: 6. This CDR3 has 14 amino acids. Germline CDR1 reads LGHNT; CDR2 reads FRNRAP. The CDR3 spells CASGLGQQGTEQFF. In nucleotides, the CDR3 is TGTGCTAGTGGTTTGGGTCAACAGGGGACTGAGCAGTTCTTC.

V and J are TRBV7-9 and TRBJ2-1, with D possibly being TRBD2 (6 bases). This CDR3 contains 14 residues. V dropped 1 base and J dropped 3 bases, with 7 bases sitting between them. Germline V gives CDR1 SEHNR, CDR2 FQNEAQ (reference sequence). In DNA form, the CDR3 reads TGTGCCAGCAGCTTAGGGACTAACTACAATGAGCAGTTCTTC. Protein sequence: CASSLGTNYNEQFF.

The sample holds one count of this clone. V is TRBV29-1 and J is TRBJ2-1; D perhaps matches TRBD1 (6 bases). The V end lost 6 bases, the J end lost 8 bases, and 20 bases lay between the germline ends. The CDR3 is 14 amino acids. Germline lookup yields CDR1 SQVTM and CDR2 ANQGSEA. The CDR3 region has the DNA TGCAGCGTGGCTTCGGACAGCGGTGGGGATGAGCAGTTCTTC. It is translated as CSVASDSGGDEQFF.

This chain uses TRBV7-2 with TRBJ1-1, with D perhaps matching TRBD1 (6 bases). V lost 5 bases and J 6 bases, leaving 22 bases between the germline ends. The CDR3 extends over 16 amino acids. Germline CDR1 and CDR2: SGHTA and FQGNSA. The CDR3 region is CASSVRGTTGSAEAFF. CDR3 sequence (DNA): TGTGCCAGCAGCGTAAGGGGCACGACAGGCTCGGCTGAAGCTTTCTTT.

This chain connects TRBV7-3 to TRBJ2-5; D is perhaps TRBD1 (6 bases). Trimming removed 5 bases from V and 3 bases from J, with 10 bases in between. Germline V gives CDR1 SGHTA, CDR2 FQGTGA. This CDR3 has 13 amino acids. The CDR3 here is CASSRYREETQYF. The CDR3 region has the DNA TGTGCCAGCAGCAGATACAGGGAAGAGACCCAGTACTTC.

There are a few counts of this clone. The gene calls are TRBV6-4 and TRBJ2-1, with D tentatively TRBD1 (6 bases). The length of the CDR3 is 14 residues. Germline assignment: CDR1 MRHNA and CDR2 SNTAGT. Trimming pared 3 bases from V and 7 bases from J, leaving 13 bases between. Here the CDR3 reads CASSEGTDRNEQFF. In nucleotides, the CDR3 is TGTGCCAGCAGTGAAGGTACCGACAGGAATGAGCAGTTCTTC.

This clone was counted between two and nine times. This rearrangement joins TRBV27 to TRBJ1-2; D remains unclear. The CDR3 has 13 residues. Deletions cut 10 bases from V and 5 bases from J, with 17 bases between. Per the germline V gene, CDR1 is MNHEY and CDR2 is SMNVEV (reference sequence). CDR3 sequence (DNA): TGTGCCACGCGAGAACCTAAGATGTATGGCTACACCTTC. Its translation: CATREPKMYGYTF.